Given below is one T cell receptor beta chain in context. This sample stems from a study of blood T cell repertoires in COVID-19. Grouping used clinical history reported by participants in a survey and questionnaire. Authors' methods: For nucleated cells, counts were estimated from reference gene primer amplification. Repertoires were generated with immunoSEQ multiplex PCR, while TCRdb's copy carries only in-frame clones and drops some. Clone size and the V and J calls come from that table; the DNA yielded D and trimming. The sample records 230,000 or so clones, approximately 88% being singletons. Germline lookup yields CDR1 KGHSY and CDR2 FQNENV. The CDR3 contains 15 residues. The V segment lost 0 bases and the J segment 6 bases; nucleotides outside the gene matches: 3.

Sequencing input: PBMCs or T cells enriched from blood (not recorded which). The clonotype was recovered from a woman between 40 and 50 years old with acute COVID-19. The chain employs TRBV16 and TRBJ1-5, with 9 bases matching TRBD1. In nucleotides, the CDR3 is TGTGCCAGCAGCCAATCTGGACAGGGGTTTCAGCCCCAGCATTTT. The encoded protein is CASSQSGQGFQPQHF.